These 9 T cell receptor beta chains originate from one sample sequenced in a study of T cells expressing NK-cell markers. Reanalyzing the 5' RACE reads, TCRdb keeps one entry per CDR3 protein, without DNA. Its listing shows roughly 300,000 distinct CDR3 sequences. Source material: blood T cells: a sorted CD56 or NKG2C T cell subset, CD4+ or CD8+ T cells, or bulk PBMC T cells (not recorded which). The receptors stem from a woman between 18 and 69 years old in good health.

The gene calls are TRBV7-2 and TRBJ1-1. The CDR3 loop spans 15 amino acids. Per the germline V gene, CDR1 is SGHTA and CDR2 is FQGNSA. CDR3 protein: CASRFGSGSNTEAFF.

The chain has TRBV7-2 and TRBJ1-4. This CDR3 is built from 14 residues. Germline loops: CDR1 SGHTA, CDR2 FQGNSA. CDR3 sequence reads: CASSFSATNEKLFF.

The chain links TRBV20-1 to TRBJ2-5; TCRdb names TRBD2, which stays unverified in the absence of DNA. This CDR3 comprises 11 residues. Germline loops: CDR1 DFQATT, CDR2 SNEGSKA (reference sequence). CDR3 region: CSAESGETQYF.

The chain employs TRBV20-1 and TRBJ1-4; TCRdb's D call of TRBD1 is untestable without DNA. This CDR3 has 13 residues. Germline assignment: CDR1 DFQATT and CDR2 SNEGSKA (reference sequence). CDR3: CSAFDRGFRELFF.

The chain combines TRBV5-1 with TRBJ2-7; TCRdb designates TRBD1, a call that cannot be tested without DNA. Germline V CDR1 and CDR2: SGHRS, YFSETQ. This CDR3 contains 14 residues. The CDR3 here is CASAYGGGLDEQYF.

The chain combines TRBV29-1 with TRBJ1-1. The CDR3 is 13 amino acids. In germline, CDR1 is SQVTM, CDR2 ANQGSEA. CDR3 residues: CSVDVGVRAEAFF.

The chain links TRBV20-1 to TRBJ2-1; TCRdb's D gene call, TRBD1, goes unchecked for lack of DNA. CDR3 length: 13 residues. From germline, CDR1 is DFQATT and CDR2 SNEGSKA (reference sequence). The CDR3 sequence is CSAGGWGYNEQFF.

The chain recombines TRBV24-1 with TRBJ2-1; TCRdb proposes TRBD1, but this gene call is untestable without DNA. The CDR3 is 16 amino acids. The germline V gene encodes CDR1 KGHDR and CDR2 SFDVKD. The CDR3 here is CATSDQRTGGYNEQFF.

The chain is built from TRBV29-1 and TRBJ2-1; TCRdb reports TRBD2, a call that lacks DNA to check it against. CDR3 size: 15 residues. CDR1 is SQVTM, CDR2 ANQGSEA, per germline. This CDR3 is CSSGGLAGAGNEQFF.